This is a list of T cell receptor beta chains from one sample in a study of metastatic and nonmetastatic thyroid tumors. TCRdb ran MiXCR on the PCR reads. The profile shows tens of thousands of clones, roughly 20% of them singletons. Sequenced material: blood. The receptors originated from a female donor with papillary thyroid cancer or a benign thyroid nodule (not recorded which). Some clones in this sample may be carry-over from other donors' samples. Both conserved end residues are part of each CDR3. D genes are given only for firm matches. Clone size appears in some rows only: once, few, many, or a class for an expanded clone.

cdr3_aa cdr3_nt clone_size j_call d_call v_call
CASSATSVRSRELFF TGTGCCAGCAGTGCCACTAGCGTGAGGTCCCGGGAGCTGTTTTTT few TRBJ2-2 TRBD2 TRBV2
CASSPPGRSNQPQHF TGTGCCAGCTCACCTCCGGGACGGTCAAATCAGCCCCAGCATTTT few TRBJ1-5 - TRBV18
CASSPTHQETQYF TGTGCCAGCAGCCCCACCCACCAAGAGACCCAGTACTTC few TRBJ2-5 - TRBV7-3
CASSETGGPTYEQYF TGTGCCAGTAGTGAAACGGGGGGGCCGACCTACGAGCAGTACTTC many TRBJ2-7 TRBD2 TRBV19
CASSLSPGQVSYEQYF TGTGCCAGCTCACTCTCCCCGGGACAGGTTTCCTACGAGCAGTACTTC - TRBJ2-7 TRBD1 TRBV18
CASSPLGSMARDRGSGYGYTF TGTGCCAGCAGCCCCCTCGGATCAATGGCCCGGGACAGGGGGTCCGGCTATGGCTACACCTTC few TRBJ1-2 TRBD1 TRBV25-1
CASSLGGGRNTEAFF TGTGCCAGTAGCCTGGGGGGCGGACGGAACACTGAAGCTTTCTTT many TRBJ1-1 - TRBV19
CASSPQRWGGKSYEQYF TGCGCCAGCAGCCCACAAAGGTGGGGGGGCAAGTCCTACGAGCAGTACTTC - TRBJ2-7 - TRBV4-1
CASSQDLTGGETQYF TGTGCCAGCAGCCAAGACCTGACAGGGGGAGAGACCCAGTACTTC - TRBJ2-5 TRBD1 TRBV3-1
CASSLQDSKLDTQYF TGTGCCAGCAGCTTACAAGACAGTAAACTAGATACGCAGTATTTT - TRBJ2-3 - TRBV11-3
CASSPIDSGHYEQYF TGCGCCAGCAGCCCTATCGACAGTGGCCACTACGAGCAGTACTTC few TRBJ2-7 - TRBV5-1
CASSESGTSTGELFF TGTGCCAGCAGTGAAAGCGGAACGAGCACCGGGGAGCTGTTTTTT few TRBJ2-2 - TRBV6-1
CASSLSSQGDWEQYF TGTGCCAGCAGTTTAAGCTCACAGGGGGATTGGGAGCAGTACTTC - TRBJ2-7 TRBD1 TRBV28
CAWSPAGGTGELFF TGTGCCTGGAGTCCCGCAGGGGGCACCGGGGAGCTGTTTTTT many TRBJ2-2 TRBD1 TRBV30
CATSTLPRETQYF TGTGCCACCAGCACCCTACCTCGGGAGACCCAGTACTTC - TRBJ2-5 - TRBV15
CATTGPYEQYF TGTGCCACCACAGGTCCCTACGAGCAGTACTTC medium-sized TRBJ2-7 - TRBV28
CASSPESSGGTNGELFF TGTGCCAGCAGCCCCGAGTCTAGCGGGGGAACTAACGGGGAGCTGTTTTTT - TRBJ2-2 TRBD2 TRBV3-1
CSARGTKGKIEQYF TGCAGTGCTCGCGGGACGAAGGGTAAAATCGAGCAGTACTTC many TRBJ2-7 - TRBV20-1
CASKTQTGNQPQHF TGTGCCAGCAAAACCCAGACAGGGAATCAGCCCCAGCATTTT few TRBJ1-5 TRBD1 TRBV6-1
CASSFAWVNNEQFF TGTGCCAGCAGTTTTGCGTGGGTTAACAATGAGCAGTTCTTC - TRBJ2-1 - TRBV12-3/TRBV12-4
CASSRDTGAINSPLHF TGTGCCAGCAGTCGAGATACAGGGGCGATTAATTCACCCCTCCACTTT once TRBJ1-6 TRBD1 TRBV11-1
CAISESGYGYTF TGTGCCATCAGTGAGTCAGGGTATGGCTACACCTTC few TRBJ1-2 - TRBV10-3
CSSPIGGGISYEQYF TGCAGTTCACCTATCGGAGGCGGGATCTCCTACGAGCAGTACTTC - TRBJ2-7 - TRBV20-1
CASSFDPMAEQYF TGTGCCAGCAGCTTCGACCCGATGGCCGAGCAGTACTTC - TRBJ2-7 - TRBV7-2
CASSLSQTQPQHF TGTGCCAGCAGTTTGAGTCAGACCCAGCCCCAGCATTTT many TRBJ1-5 - TRBV28
CASSPTEPPRTSDEQFF TGTGCCAGCAGCCCCACTGAGCCGCCTAGGACAAGCGATGAGCAGTTCTTC - TRBJ2-1 - TRBV7-4
CASSTASGSGETQYF TGTGCCAGTAGTACCGCGAGCGGGAGCGGAGAGACCCAGTACTTC few TRBJ2-5 TRBD2 TRBV19
CASSLSGTMYNEQFF TGTGCCAGCAGTTTATCCGGGACAATGTACAATGAGCAGTTCTTC medium-sized TRBJ2-1 - TRBV27
CASSPGRDTGELFF TGTGCCAGCAGCCCCGGACGGGACACCGGGGAGCTGTTTTTT - TRBJ2-2 - TRBV7-2
CASSEYSAGRASTDTQYF TGTGCCAGCAGTGAATATTCTGCGGGGCGTGCTAGCACAGATACGCAGTATTTT few TRBJ2-3 - TRBV6-1
CASSENYEQYF TGTGCCAGCAGTGAGAATTACGAGCAGTACTTC medium-sized TRBJ2-7 - TRBV6-1
CASTRYNSPLHF TGTGCCAGCACCAGATATAATTCACCCCTCCACTTT - TRBJ1-6 - TRBV6-2/TRBV6-3
CASSPTTSDTQYF TGTGCCAGCTCACCGACAACTTCAGATACGCAGTATTTT many TRBJ2-3 - TRBV18
CAWSVGGDEKLFF TGTGCCTGGAGTGTGGGAGGGGATGAAAAACTGTTTTTT few TRBJ1-4 - TRBV30
CASSLSGVEQFF TGTGCCAGCAGCTTATCGGGGGTCGAGCAGTTCTTC - TRBJ2-1 - TRBV7-3
CSAGPGGDYEQYF TGCAGTGCTGGGCCGGGGGGGGACTACGAGCAGTACTTC many TRBJ2-7 TRBD2 TRBV20-1
CASSPGVDEQYF TGTGCCAGCAGTCCGGGTGTGGACGAGCAGTACTTC many TRBJ2-7 - TRBV12-3/TRBV12-4
CANSSGGGEKLFF TGTGCCAACTCCAGTGGCGGGGGTGAAAAACTGTTTTTT once TRBJ1-4 - TRBV3-1